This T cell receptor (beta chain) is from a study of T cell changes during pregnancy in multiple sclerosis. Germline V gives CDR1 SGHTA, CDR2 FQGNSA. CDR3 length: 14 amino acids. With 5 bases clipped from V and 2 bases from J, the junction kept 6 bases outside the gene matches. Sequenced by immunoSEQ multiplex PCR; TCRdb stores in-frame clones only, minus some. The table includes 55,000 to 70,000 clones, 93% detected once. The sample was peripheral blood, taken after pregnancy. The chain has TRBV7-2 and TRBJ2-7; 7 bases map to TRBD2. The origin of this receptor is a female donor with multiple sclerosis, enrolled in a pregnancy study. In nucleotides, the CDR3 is TGTGCCAGCAGCCTCGCGGGGGTAACCTACGAGCAGTACTTC. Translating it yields CASSLAGVTYEQYF.